This T cell receptor (beta chain) comes out of a study of shared clonotypes between healthy human individuals. The assay was immunoSEQ multiplex PCR, and TCRdb's table has in-frame clones only and misses some. Of around 500,000 clones listed, about 76% are singletons. This CDR3 is 13 amino acids long. The ends were cut back, 6 bases at V and 0 bases at J, with 8 bases in the middle. Germline V gene lookup returns CDR1 MDHEN and CDR2 SYDVKM. The receptor comes from a woman aged 40 to 50 in good health. Some clones in this sample may be carry-over from other donors' samples. Sequenced: PBMCs. V and J are TRBV28 and TRBJ1-2; D gene uncertain. The CDR3 DNA follows: TGTGCCAGCAGGGTAGCTTCTAACTATGGCTACACCTTC. Translated, it gives CASRVASNYGYTF.